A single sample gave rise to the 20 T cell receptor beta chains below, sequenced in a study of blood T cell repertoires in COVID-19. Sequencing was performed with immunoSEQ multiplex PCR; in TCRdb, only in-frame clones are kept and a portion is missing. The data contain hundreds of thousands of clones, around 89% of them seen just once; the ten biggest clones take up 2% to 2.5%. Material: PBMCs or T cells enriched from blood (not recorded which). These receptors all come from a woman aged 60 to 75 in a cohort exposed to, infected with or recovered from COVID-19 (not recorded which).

The CDR3 coding sequence is TGTGCCAGCAGTTTATTTAGAGGCCCCCCATACAATGAGCAGTTCTTC. Translation: CASSLFRGPPYNEQFF. This chain connects TRBV27 to TRBJ2-1, with D unclear. V was shortened by 1 base and J by 4 bases, with 14 bases between the two germline ends. From germline, CDR1 is MNHEY and CDR2 SMNVEV (reference sequence). The CDR3 is 16 residues long.

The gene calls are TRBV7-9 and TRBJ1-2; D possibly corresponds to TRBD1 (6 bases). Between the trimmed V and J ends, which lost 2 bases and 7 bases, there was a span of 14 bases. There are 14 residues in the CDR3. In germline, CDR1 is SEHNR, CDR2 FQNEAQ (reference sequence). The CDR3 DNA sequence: TGTGCCAGCAGCTTACAGGGGACGTTCTCTGGCTACACCTTC. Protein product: CASSLQGTFSGYTF.

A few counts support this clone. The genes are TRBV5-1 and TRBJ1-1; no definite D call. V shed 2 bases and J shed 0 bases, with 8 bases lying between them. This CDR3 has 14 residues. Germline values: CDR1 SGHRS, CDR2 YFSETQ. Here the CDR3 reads CASSFTELNTEAFF. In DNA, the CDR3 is TGCGCCAGCAGCTTTACAGAGCTGAACACTGAAGCTTTCTTT.

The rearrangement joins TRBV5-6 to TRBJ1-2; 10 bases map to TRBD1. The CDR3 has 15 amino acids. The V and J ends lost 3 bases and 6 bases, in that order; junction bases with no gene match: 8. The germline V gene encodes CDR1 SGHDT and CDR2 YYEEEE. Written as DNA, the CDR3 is TGTGCCAGCAGCTCGACAGGGGGCGCGAATCATGGCTACACCTTC. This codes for CASSSTGGANHGYTF.

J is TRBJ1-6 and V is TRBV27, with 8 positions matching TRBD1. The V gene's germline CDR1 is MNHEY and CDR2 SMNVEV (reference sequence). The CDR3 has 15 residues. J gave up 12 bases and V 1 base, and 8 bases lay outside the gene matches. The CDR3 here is CASSLWTGRTEPLHF. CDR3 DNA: TGTGCCAGCAGTTTATGGACAGGGAGAACGGAACCCCTCCACTTT.

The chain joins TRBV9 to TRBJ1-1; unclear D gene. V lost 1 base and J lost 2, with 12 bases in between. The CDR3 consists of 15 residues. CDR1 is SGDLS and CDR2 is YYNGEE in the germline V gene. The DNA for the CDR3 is TGTGCCAGCAGCGTAACCGGACTTTCCAACACTGAAGCTTTCTTT. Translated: CASSVTGLSNTEAFF.

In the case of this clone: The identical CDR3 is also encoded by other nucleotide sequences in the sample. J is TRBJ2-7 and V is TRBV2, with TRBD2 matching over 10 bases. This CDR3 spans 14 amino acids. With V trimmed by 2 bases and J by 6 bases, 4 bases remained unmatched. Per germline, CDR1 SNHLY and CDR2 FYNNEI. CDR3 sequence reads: CASSELAGVGEQYF. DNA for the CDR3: TGTGCCAGCAGTGAACTAGCGGGAGTGGGCGAGCAGTACTTC.

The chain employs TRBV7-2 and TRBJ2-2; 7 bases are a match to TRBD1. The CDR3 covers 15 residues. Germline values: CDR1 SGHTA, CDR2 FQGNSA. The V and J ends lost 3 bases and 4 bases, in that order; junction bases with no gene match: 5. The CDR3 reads CASSFLPGGTGELFF. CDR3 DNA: TGTGCCAGCAGCTTTCTTCCAGGGGGCACCGGGGAGCTGTTTTTT.

The CDR3 reads CASSVDRVTDTQYF. In DNA form, the CDR3 reads TGCGCCAGCAGCGTGGACAGGGTGACAGATACGCAGTATTTT. J is TRBJ2-3 and V is TRBV5-1; TRBD1 matches at 8 bases. The CDR3 has 14 amino acids. Germline lookup yields CDR1 SGHRS and CDR2 YFSETQ. V dropped 4 bases and J dropped 3; count of bases not matched to a gene: 4.

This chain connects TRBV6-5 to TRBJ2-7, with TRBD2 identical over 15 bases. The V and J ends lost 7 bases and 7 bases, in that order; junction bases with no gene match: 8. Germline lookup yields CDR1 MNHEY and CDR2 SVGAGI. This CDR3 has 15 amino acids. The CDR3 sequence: CASKGTSGRLGEQYF. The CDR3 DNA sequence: TGTGCCAGCAAGGGGACTAGCGGGAGGCTGGGTGAGCAGTACTTC.

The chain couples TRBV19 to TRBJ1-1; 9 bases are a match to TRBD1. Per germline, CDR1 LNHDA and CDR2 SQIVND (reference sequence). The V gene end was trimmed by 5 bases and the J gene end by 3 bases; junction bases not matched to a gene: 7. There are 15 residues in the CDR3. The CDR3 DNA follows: TGTGCCAGTAGTCCTTCGGACAGGGGCTACACTGAAGCTTTCTTT. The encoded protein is CASSPSDRGYTEAFF.

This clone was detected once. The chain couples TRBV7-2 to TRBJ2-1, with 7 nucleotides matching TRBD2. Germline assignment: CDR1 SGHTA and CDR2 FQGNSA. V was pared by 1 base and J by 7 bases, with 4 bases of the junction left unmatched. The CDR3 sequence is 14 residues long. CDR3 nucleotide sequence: TGTGCCAGCAGCTTAGGTGGAGCGGGAAATGAGCAGTTCTTC. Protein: CASSLGGAGNEQFF.

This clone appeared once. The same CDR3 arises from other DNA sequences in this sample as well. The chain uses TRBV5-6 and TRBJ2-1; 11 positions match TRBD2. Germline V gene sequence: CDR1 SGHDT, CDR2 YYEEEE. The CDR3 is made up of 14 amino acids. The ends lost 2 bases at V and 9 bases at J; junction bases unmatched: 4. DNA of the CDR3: TGTGCCAGCAGCTTAACTAGCGGGAGTGGTGAGCAGTTCTTC. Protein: CASSLTSGSGEQFF. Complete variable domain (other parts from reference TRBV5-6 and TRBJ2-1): DAGVTQSPTHLIKTRGQQVTLRCSPKSGHDTVSWYQQALGQGPQFIFQYYEEEERQRGNFPDRFSGHQFPNYSSELNVNALLLGDSALYLCASSLTSGSGEQFFGPGTRLTVL.

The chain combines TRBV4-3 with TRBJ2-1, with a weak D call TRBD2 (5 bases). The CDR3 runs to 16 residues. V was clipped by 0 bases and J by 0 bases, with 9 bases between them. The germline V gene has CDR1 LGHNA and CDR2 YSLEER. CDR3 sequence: CASSQDGVSSYNEQFF. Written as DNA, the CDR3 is TGCGCCAGCAGCCAAGACGGGGTTAGCTCCTACAATGAGCAGTTCTTC.

CDR3 residues: CASSQALNYNEQFF. CDR3 bases: TGTGCCAGCAGCCAAGCATTAAACTACAATGAGCAGTTCTTC. This rearrangement joins TRBV27 to TRBJ2-1; D call uncertain. This CDR3 has 14 residues. Looked up from germline, CDR1 is MNHEY and CDR2 is SMNVEV (reference sequence). Trimming cost V 6 bases and J 3 bases, with 12 bases left between them.

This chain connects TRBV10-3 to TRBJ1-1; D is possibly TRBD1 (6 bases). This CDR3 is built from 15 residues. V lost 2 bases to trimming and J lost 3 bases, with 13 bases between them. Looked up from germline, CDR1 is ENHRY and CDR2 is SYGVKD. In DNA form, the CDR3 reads TGTGCCATCAGTGAGCCTACAGGGCTAGACACTGAAGCTTTCTTT. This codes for CAISEPTGLDTEAFF.

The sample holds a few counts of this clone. CDR3 region: CASSIRTGKGNQPQHF. The CDR3 nucleotides are TGTGCCAGTAGTATCCGGACAGGGAAGGGGAATCAGCCCCAGCATTTT. This chain uses TRBV19 with TRBJ1-5, with TRBD1 matching 8 bases. Germline CDR1 is LNHDA and CDR2 is SQIVND (reference sequence). V shed 3 bases and J 4 bases; nucleotides not matched to a gene: 8. This CDR3 has 16 residues.

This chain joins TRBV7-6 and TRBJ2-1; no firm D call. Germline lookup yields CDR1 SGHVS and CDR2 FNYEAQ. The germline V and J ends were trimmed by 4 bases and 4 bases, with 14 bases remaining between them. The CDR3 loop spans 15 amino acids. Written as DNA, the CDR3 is TGTGCCAGCAGCTGGAGACCTCTAAATTACAATGAGCAGTTCTTC. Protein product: CASSWRPLNYNEQFF.

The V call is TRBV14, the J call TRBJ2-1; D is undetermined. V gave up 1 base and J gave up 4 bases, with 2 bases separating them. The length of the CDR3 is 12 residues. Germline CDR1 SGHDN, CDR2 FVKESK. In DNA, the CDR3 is TGTGCCAGCAGCCAAGCTTACAATGAGCAGTTCTTC. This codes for CASSQAYNEQFF.

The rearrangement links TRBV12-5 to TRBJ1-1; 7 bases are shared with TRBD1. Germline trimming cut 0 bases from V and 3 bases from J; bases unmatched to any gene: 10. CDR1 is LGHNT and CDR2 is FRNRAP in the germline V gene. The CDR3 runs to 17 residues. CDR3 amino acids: CASGLVLAGGLYTEAFF. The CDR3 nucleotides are TGTGCTAGTGGTTTGGTACTGGCAGGGGGGTTGTACACTGAAGCTTTCTTT.